Below are 17 T cell receptor beta chains sequenced from a single sample in a study of T-cell reconstitution after alpha-beta-depleted transplantation in children. A library of TCRbeta sequences, prepared with unique molecular identifiers, was generated. Each CDR3 protein is one row after TCRdb ran MiXCR on the PCR reads. The table shows approximately 390,000 distinct CDR3 sequences, with roughly 10% occurring only once. Source: PBMCs from the stem cell graft donor, taken from the stem cell graft. The receptors shown here come from a human donor who donated a stem cell graft to a child with acute myeloid leukemia.

There are a few counts of this clonotype. This chain connects TRBV30 to TRBJ2-1, with 9 bases lining up with TRBD2. The CDR3 contains 16 residues. With V trimmed by 3 bases and J by 7 bases, 13 bases remained unmatched. Germline CDR1 is GTSNPN and CDR2 is SVGIG (reference sequence). CDR3 sequence (DNA): TGTGCCTGGAGCCCCCACAGAGCGGGAGGTTGGAATGAGCAGTTCTTC. It specifies CAWSPHRAGGWNEQFF.

The chain combines TRBV5-1 with TRBJ2-1, with unresolved D. The CDR3 contains 13 residues. Germline V gives CDR1 SGHRS, CDR2 YFSETQ. Trimming shortened V by 7 bases and J by 8 bases, and 16 bases separated the two germline ends. The CDR3 sequence is CASAALERDEQFF. In DNA, the CDR3 is TGCGCCAGCGCAGCTCTTGAAAGGGATGAGCAGTTCTTC.

This clonotype was found a few times. The chain joins TRBV11-2 to TRBJ2-1, with D unclear. Germline V CDR1 and CDR2: SGHAT, FQNNGV. CDR3 size: 14 residues. Trimming removed 6 bases from V and 3 bases from J, with 12 bases in between. The CDR3 sequence: CASRLQSLYNEQFF. CDR3 nucleotides: TGTGCCAGCAGACTCCAGAGCCTCTACAATGAGCAGTTCTTC. Supplemented by reference TRBV11-2 and TRBJ2-1, the full variable domain reads EAGVAQSPRYKIIEKRQSVAFWCNPISGHATLYWYQQILGQGPKLLIQFQNNGVVDDSQLPKDRFSAERLKGVDSTLKIQPAKLEDSAVYLCASRLQSLYNEQFFGPGTRLTVL.

This clonotype was counted a single time. A much larger clone lies one base from this, so it may be a read error. The chain joins TRBV5-1 to TRBJ1-4; D is unclear. The V end was cut by 6 bases, the J end by 0 bases, with 12 bases between. The germline CDR1 and CDR2 sequences are SGHRS and YFSETQ. CDR3 length: 15 amino acids. The CDR3 DNA sequence: TGCGCCAGCATGCCTTGGACCTCAACTAATGAAAAACTGTTTTTT. Its translation: CASMPWTSTNEKLFF.

This clonotype was counted a few times. The chain recombines TRBV15 with TRBJ2-3; D ambiguous. V dropped 1 base and J dropped 6 bases, with 14 bases sitting between them. The CDR3 is 15 residues long. From germline, CDR1 is LNHNV and CDR2 YYDKDF (reference sequence). CDR3 coding DNA: TGTGCCACCAGCAGAGGAAGCTTCGGGTTTGATACGCAGTATTTT. It is translated as CATSRGSFGFDTQYF.

Ten or more counts support this clonotype. The chain couples TRBV12-3 or TRBV12-4 to TRBJ1-3, with no clear D. The V end was cut by 3 bases, the J end by 1 base, with 7 bases between. CDR3 length: 14 amino acids. CDR3 sequence (DNA): TGTGCCAGCAGTTTGGGCACTTCTGGAAACACCATATATTTT. Its translation: CASSLGTSGNTIYF.

The sample holds many counts of this clonotype. The chain couples TRBV12-3 or TRBV12-4 to TRBJ2-3; the match to TRBD2 covers 10 bases. The CDR3 sequence is 15 residues long. The junction had 2 bases not matched to a gene; V was cut back by 1 base and J by 4 bases. The CDR3 DNA is TGTGCCAGCAGTTTAGGTAGCGGGAGGTCAGATACGCAGTATTTT. Protein sequence: CASSLGSGRSDTQYF.

The V call is TRBV5-5, the J call TRBJ1-1; D is perhaps TRBD1 (6 bases). V was clipped by 0 bases and J by 5 bases, with 14 bases between them. This CDR3 has 15 residues. The germline V gene has CDR1 SGHKS and CDR2 YYEKEE (reference sequence). CDR3: CASSLVGAGETEAFF. The DNA of the CDR3 is TGTGCCAGCAGCTTGGTGGGGGCAGGGGAAACTGAAGCTTTCTTT.

This clonotype was counted at least ten times. The chain links TRBV12-3 or TRBV12-4 to TRBJ1-1; 9 nucleotides line up with TRBD1. The CDR3 has 16 amino acids. J gave up 3 bases and V 5 bases, and 10 bases lay outside the gene matches. The CDR3 DNA reads as TGTGCCAGCAGTCCGGGGACAGGGCTTTCGCACACTGAAGCTTTCTTT. This translates into CASSPGTGLSHTEAFF.

This clonotype was detected only a few times. CDR3 coding DNA: TGTGCCAGCAGTGAGGGACTGACCCAGTACTTC. Encoded protein: CASSEGLTQYF. This sequence joins TRBV25-1 and TRBJ2-5; maybe TRBD2 (6 bases). The V end was cut by 3 bases, the J end by 7 bases, with 6 bases between. Germline V CDR1 and CDR2: MGHDK, SYGVNS. The CDR3 spans 11 residues.

V and J are TRBV29-1 and TRBJ2-3; 7 bases are shared with TRBD1. The V gene's germline CDR1 is SQVTM and CDR2 ANQGSEA. With V trimmed by 6 bases and J by 0 bases, 9 bases remained unmatched. This CDR3 is built from 15 residues. CDR3 protein: CSVAGGTDSTDTQYF. The CDR3 bases are TGCAGCGTGGCCGGTGGGACAGATAGCACAGATACGCAGTATTTT.

The chain links TRBV20-1 to TRBJ2-1, with 7 bases lining up with TRBD2. The CDR3 sequence is 15 residues long. CDR1 and CDR2 from the germline V gene are DFQATT and SNEGSKA (reference sequence). V gave up 5 bases and J gave up 0 bases; unmatched junction bases: 7. For the CDR3, the DNA is TGCAGTGCTCCGGGGCGGGGGAGCTCCTACAATGAGCAGTTCTTC. Protein: CSAPGRGSSYNEQFF.

This clonotype occurred many times. The chain links TRBV20-1 to TRBJ1-3; possibly TRBD1 for D (5 bases). Germline values: CDR1 DFQATT, CDR2 SNEGSKA (reference sequence). The CDR3 covers 14 residues. V was cut by 6 bases and J by 4 bases, with 16 bases left in between. The CDR3 spells CSAVPGTLGNTIYF. The CDR3 coding sequence is TGCAGTGCCGTTCCGGGGACTCTCGGAAACACCATATATTTT.

The rearrangement uses TRBV3-1 and TRBJ2-3, with D uncertain. The CDR3 loop spans 21 amino acids. Per germline, CDR1 LGHDT and CDR2 YNNKEL (reference sequence). Trimming stripped 4 bases from V and 3 bases from J, with 32 bases between. The CDR3 DNA reads TGTGCCAGCAGCCTCGCCAGTGGTGGGTTTGGTATGTCTTTCGAGACAGATACGCAGTATTTT. The encoded protein is CASSLASGGFGMSFETDTQYF.

This chain joins TRBV5-5 and TRBJ2-5, with 9 bases identical to TRBD1. The germline CDR1 and CDR2 sequences are SGHKS and YYEKEE (reference sequence). V trimming: 4 bases; J trimming: 4 bases; junction bases outside the gene matches: 8. The CDR3 runs 15 residues. The CDR3 loop is CASSGRDRDRETQYF. Written as DNA, the CDR3 is TGTGCCAGCAGCGGCCGGGACAGGGATAGAGAGACCCAGTACTTC.

This clonotype was seen repeatedly, ten times or more. This chain uses TRBV29-1 with TRBJ1-2; no clear D. The CDR3 length is 12 residues. Germline assignment: CDR1 SQVTM and CDR2 ANQGSEA. V was shortened by 4 bases and J by 8 bases, with 14 bases between the two germline ends. The CDR3 region has the DNA TGCAGCGTTGTCATAGGCGGGTGGGGCTACACCTTC. This encodes CSVVIGGWGYTF.

A word on this clonotype: A much larger clone lies one base from this, so it may be a read error. The chain uses TRBV20-1 and TRBJ2-5; possibly TRBD1 or TRBD2 for D (5 bases each). The V gene lost 6 bases and the J gene lost 5 bases, with 16 bases spanning the gap. CDR1 and CDR2 from the germline V gene are DFQATT and SNEGSKA (reference sequence). The length of the CDR3 is 13 residues. This CDR3 reads CSAMSPGSETQYF. CDR3 sequence (DNA): TGCAGTGCGATGTCCCCAGGGAGCGAGACCCAGTACTTC.